Listed below are T cell receptor beta chains from one sample, sequenced in a study of long-term antiretroviral therapy in people with HIV. Profiled with immunoSEQ multiplex PCR; TCRdb holds only in-frame clones, not every one. The data hold roughly 20,000 clones, with approximately 76% observed a single time. Here the sequenced sample was unsorted PBMCs, taken around 1.8 years before starting antiretroviral therapy. The receptors were sampled from a woman aged 40 to 50 with HIV. CDR3s include the opening cysteine and the closing phenylalanine or tryptophan. The order of the fields is V gene, clone size, CDR3 length, J gene, D gene, CDR3 DNA, CDR3 protein. A D gene is named only where the DNA matches it firmly. Some rows have no size entry. The others give once, few or many, or a class for an expanded clone.

TRBV7-9,.,15,TRBJ1-2,TRBD1,TGTGCCAGCAGCGCGGGGGACAGGGGAGATTCGGGCTACACCTTC,CASSAGDRGDSGYTF
TRBV4-1,.,14,TRBJ1-1,.,TGCGCCAGCAGCCCGCAGGGTTCGAGCACTGAAGCTTTCTTT,CASSPQGSSTEAFF
TRBV6-5,few,15,TRBJ2-1,TRBD1,TGTGCCAGCAGTTCACAGGGGGCTAGCTACAATGAGCAGTTCTTC,CASSSQGASYNEQFF
TRBV29-1,.,13,TRBJ2-4,TRBD2,TGCAGCGTTGAAGTAGCGGGGAGGAACATTCAGTACTTC,CSVEVAGRNIQYF
TRBV19,.,14,TRBJ2-2,.,TGTGCCAGTAGTAGGACCCCCTACACCGGGGAGCTGTTTTTT,CASSRTPYTGELFF
TRBV7-9,.,16,TRBJ1-1,.,TGTGCCAGCAGCTCGACGGGCATAGACATGAACACTGAAGCTTTCTTT,CASSSTGIDMNTEAFF
TRBV30,.,14,TRBJ1-5,TRBD1,TGTGCCTGGAGTGGCGGACAGGCAAATCAGCCCCAGCATTTT,CAWSGGQANQPQHF
TRBV5-1,.,15,TRBJ2-2,.,TGCGCCAGCGCCACGGGACGCGAGGACACCGGGGAGCTGTTTTTT,CASATGREDTGELFF
TRBV11-3,.,16,TRBJ1-1,TRBD1,TGTGCCAGCAGCCCTTCGGACAGGGGGTACACCACTGAAGCTTTCTTT,CASSPSDRGYTTEAFF
TRBV4-2,medium-sized,16,TRBJ1-2,.,TGTGCCAGCAGCCAAATCCCCCTACAGGGATCCTATGGCTACACCTTC,CASSQIPLQGSYGYTF
TRBV30,.,13,TRBJ1-1,.,TGTGCCTGGAGAAGGGTCCCGAGGACTGAAGCTTTCTTT,CAWRRVPRTEAFF
TRBV19,.,13,TRBJ2-5,.,TGTGCCAGTAGTCCGGACTGGGAAGAGACCCAGTACTTC,CASSPDWEETQYF
TRBV19,.,14,TRBJ1-1,.,TGTGCCAGTAGCCTAGGTACAGGGAACACTGAAGCTTTCTTT,CASSLGTGNTEAFF
TRBV5-6,few,15,TRBJ2-7,.,TGTGCCAGCAGCTTGCAAGCAGGGAGCTCCTACGAGCAGTACTTC,CASSLQAGSSYEQYF
TRBV27,.,13,TRBJ1-1,.,TGTGCCAGCAGTTTATCGTACAACACTGAAGCTTTCTTT,CASSLSYNTEAFF
TRBV29-1,.,15,TRBJ2-7,TRBD1,TGCAGCGTTCATCAAGGGGGCAGAGGATCCTACGAGCAGTACTTC,CSVHQGGRGSYEQYF
TRBV7-2,few,15,TRBJ1-5,.,TGTGCCAGCAGCTTAACGAGTTATAGCAATCAGCCCCAGCATTTT,CASSLTSYSNQPQHF
TRBV5-6,.,15,TRBJ1-2,.,TGTGCCAGCACCTACCGCGGGCCTCGGTACTATGGCTACACCTTC,CASTYRGPRYYGYTF
TRBV6-1,.,11,TRBJ2-5,.,TGTGCCAGCAGTGGTCGGGAGACCCAGTACTTC,CASSGRETQYF
TRBV4-3,.,16,TRBJ1-1,.,TGCGCCAGCAGCCAGAATCTCCTCCCCAGGGGCACTGAAGCTTTCTTT,CASSQNLLPRGTEAFF
TRBV29-1,once,16,TRBJ2-1,.,TGCAGCGCCTACGGGATCGGGGGCGGATATTACAATGAGCAGTTCTTC,CSAYGIGGGYYNEQFF
TRBV11-2,.,13,TRBJ2-1,.,TGTGCCAGCAGCCACGGGATCCACAATGAGCAGTTCTTC,CASSHGIHNEQFF
TRBV4-2,.,13,TRBJ1-5,.,TGTGCCAGCAGTCTAGGGGGGGATCAGCCCCAGCATTTT,CASSLGGDQPQHF
TRBV30,few,17,TRBJ2-6,.,TGTGCCTGGAGCAAGACAGGAGGAGGGACTGGGGCCAACGTCCTGACTTTC,CAWSKTGGGTGANVLTF
TRBV4-2,.,16,TRBJ1-2,.,TGTGCCAGCAGCCAAGCACACGATAGTATCAACTATGGCTACACCTTC,CASSQAHDSINYGYTF
TRBV18,.,18,TRBJ2-1,TRBD1,TGTGCCAGCTCACCACGACAGGGGACCCCTGGTAGAAACAATGAGCAGTTCTTC,CASSPRQGTPGRNNEQFF
TRBV11-2,.,13,TRBJ2-2,.,TGTGCCAGCAGCTTATCTCGCGGCGGGGAGCTGTTTTTT,CASSLSRGGELFF
TRBV4-1,.,14,TRBJ2-7,TRBD1,TGCGCCAGCAGCCTCGGGACAGGGGCCTACGAGCAGTACTTC,CASSLGTGAYEQYF
TRBV7-9,.,11,TRBJ1-1,.,TGTGCCAGCAGCTTTGTGACTGAAGCTTTCTTT,CASSFVTEAFF
TRBV19,.,16,TRBJ2-1,.,TGTGCCAGTAGTATAGCCCCTGACAGGTCCTACAATGAGCAGTTCTTC,CASSIAPDRSYNEQFF
TRBV7-2,.,13,TRBJ1-1,.,TGTGCCAGCAGCTTAAATGGCGGACAGCAATCTACCTTT,CASSLNGGQQSTF
TRBV14,.,11,TRBJ2-1,.,TGTGCCAGCAGCCGGTACAATGAGCAGTTCTTC,CASSRYNEQFF
TRBV7-7,once,15,TRBJ2-7,.,TGTGCCAGCAGCCAAGGTAGAGGAGGGCCCTACGAGCAGTACTTC,CASSQGRGGPYEQYF
TRBV23-1,.,14,TRBJ1-5,.,TGCGCCAGCTCTCCGGGACCGTACAATCAGCCCCAGCATTTT,CASSPGPYNQPQHF
TRBV29-1,few,15,TRBJ2-6,.,TGCAGCGTTGGTGTAGGGGGCTCTGGGGCCAACGTCCTGACTTTC,CSVGVGGSGANVLTF
TRBV7-2,.,14,TRBJ2-7,.,TGTGCCAGCAGTCCGAGGTGGAGTACCTACGAGCAGTACTTC,CASSPRWSTYEQYF
TRBV6-5,.,13,TRBJ2-1,.,TGTGCCAGCAGTTATTCCTCTAGGAATGAGCAGTTCTTC,CASSYSSRNEQFF
TRBV7-9,once,14,TRBJ2-3,TRBD2,TGTGCCAGCAGCGGGAGGGCCTGGGCAGATACGCAGTATTTT,CASSGRAWADTQYF
TRBV6-1,.,14,TRBJ1-4,TRBD1,TGTGCCAGCAGTCCGGGGACAGGGTTTGAAAAACTGTTTTTT,CASSPGTGFEKLFF
TRBV6-1,.,16,TRBJ2-1,TRBD2,TGTGCCAGCAGTGAAGGGACTAGCGGGGGGTACAATGAGCAGTTCTTC,CASSEGTSGGYNEQFF
TRBV30,.,14,TRBJ1-2,.,TGTGCCTGGAGTGTACGAGTCGGGGAAAATGGCTACACCTTC,CAWSVRVGENGYTF
TRBV6-1,.,13,TRBJ1-2,.,TGTGCCAGCAGTGATGACATCGTAAGAAGCTACACCTTC,CASSDDIVRSYTF
TRBV7-9,.,15,TRBJ1-1,TRBD1,TGTGCCAGCAGCCCCCTGGACAGGGACGGTACTGAAGCTTTCTTT,CASSPLDRDGTEAFF
TRBV7-9,.,14,TRBJ2-7,.,TGTGCCAGCAGCTTAGCGGGCGATACCTACGAGCAGTACTTC,CASSLAGDTYEQYF
TRBV5-1,.,17,TRBJ2-3,TRBD1,TGCGCCAGCAGCTTGGGGGGGACAGGGGAGCGGACAGATACGCAGTATTTT,CASSLGGTGERTDTQYF
TRBV5-1,.,13,TRBJ1-1,.,TGCGCCAGCAGCTTGGGATGGAACACTGAAGCTTTCTTT,CASSLGWNTEAFF
TRBV6-5,.,13,TRBJ2-2,.,TGTGCCAGCAGTTACAGGGTCACCGGGGAGCTGTTTTTT,CASSYRVTGELFF
TRBV11-3,.,14,TRBJ1-3,.,TGTGCCAGCAGCTTCTCGGGCTCTGGAAACACCATATATTTT,CASSFSGSGNTIYF
TRBV4-3,.,13,TRBJ2-7,.,TGCGCCAGCAGCCAATTCAAATCCTACGAGCAGTACTTC,CASSQFKSYEQYF
TRBV6-1,.,14,TRBJ1-1,.,TGTGCTCTCACGAACTACGGGGCCAACACTGAAGCTTTCTTT,CALTNYGANTEAFF
TRBV19,.,13,TRBJ1-1,.,TGTGCCAGTAGTATAGCGAAGAACACTGAAGCTTTCTTT,CASSIAKNTEAFF
TRBV12-5,once,15,TRBJ2-1,.,TGTGCTAGTGGCCGCCCCACGAGCTCCTACAATGAGCAGTTCTTC,CASGRPTSSYNEQFF
TRBV5-5,.,14,TRBJ1-1,.,TGTGCCAGCAGCTCAGGACACTCGAACACTGAAGCTTTCTTT,CASSSGHSNTEAFF
TRBV7-8,.,15,TRBJ1-1,.,TGTGCCAGCAGCTTAGATCAGGGGAGGGACACTGAAGCTTTCTTT,CASSLDQGRDTEAFF
TRBV25-1,.,13,TRBJ2-1,.,TGTGCCAGCAGTGACATCCGGAACAATGAGCAGTTCTTC,CASSDIRNNEQFF
TRBV29-1,.,10,TRBJ1-1,.,TGCAGCGTTCTCGGCCTTGAAGCTTTCTTT,CSVLGLEAFF
TRBV30,few,13,TRBJ2-7,.,TGTGCCTGGAGTAGTAGGGTCGGAGACGAGCAGTACTTC,CAWSSRVGDEQYF
TRBV5-4,.,13,TRBJ2-2,.,TGTGCCACCTCCGGGTCTAACACCGGGGAGCTGTTTTTT,CATSGSNTGELFF
TRBV28,.,15,TRBJ1-5,.,TGTGCCAGCAGCTTAGGGAGTTGGGGCAATCAGCCCCAGCATTTT,CASSLGSWGNQPQHF